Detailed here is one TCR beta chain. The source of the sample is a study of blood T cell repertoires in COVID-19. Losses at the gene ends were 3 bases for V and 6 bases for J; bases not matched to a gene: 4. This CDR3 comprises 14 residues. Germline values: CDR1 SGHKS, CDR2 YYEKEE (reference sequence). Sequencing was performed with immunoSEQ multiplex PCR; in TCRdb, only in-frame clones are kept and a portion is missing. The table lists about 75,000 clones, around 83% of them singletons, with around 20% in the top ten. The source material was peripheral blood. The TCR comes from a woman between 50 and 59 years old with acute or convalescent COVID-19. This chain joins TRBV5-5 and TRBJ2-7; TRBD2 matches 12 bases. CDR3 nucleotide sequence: TGTGCCAGCAGCTCGACTAGCGGGAGTCCCGAGCAGTACTTC. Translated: CASSSTSGSPEQYF.